In its sample, the clone carrying this T cell receptor beta chain was seen a few times. Its antigen remains unidentified. TCRdb passed the 5' RACE reads through MiXCR, listing each CDR3 protein once. Among about 540,000 distinct CDR3 sequences listed, roughly 13% were seen once. The sample comes from a study of CD8 T cells in ankylosing spondylitis. Overall study findings and caveats: The study identified a TCR beta motif of several highly homologous variants that appeared characteristic of ankylosing spondylitis blood. Earlier work had already found some motif variants in reactive arthritis synovial fluid and blood.

The CDR3 length is 17 residues. The ends lost 0 bases at V and 2 bases at J; junction bases unmatched: 9. Germline V CDR1 and CDR2: SEHNR, FQNEAQ (reference sequence). The V call is TRBV7-9, the J call TRBJ2-5; TRBD2 aligns across 7 bases. The specimen sequenced was blood, either unsorted or a sorted T cell fraction (not recorded which). The receptor was isolated from a male donor with ankylosing spondylitis. The CDR3 sequence: CASSLARAGSLQETQYF. In DNA form, the CDR3 reads TGTGCCAGCAGCTTAGCCCGAGCGGGATCTTTACAAGAGACCCAGTACTTC.